This T cell receptor (beta chain) was sequenced during a study of cytomegalovirus exposure and HLA in healthy donors. The study's findings and limits: Investigators reported over 150 TCR beta chains as tied to cytomegalovirus. Earlier analysis found most TCR beta V segments productive about 87% or about 30% of the time. Later analysis demonstrated an association between a missense DCLRE1C variant and TCR beta V- and J-gene trimming. TCR beta chains associated with HLA were, in a later analysis, more clonally expanded than equally common others.

Concerning this clone itself: Antigen specificity is unknown.

PCR used 60 Vbeta primers and 13 Jbeta primers. This table comes from immunoSEQ multiplex PCR, and its TCRdb copy is limited to in-frame clones, with some not included. The sample shows approximately 180,000 clones, 84% of them seen only once. Germline V lookup: CDR1 SEHNR, CDR2 FQNEAQ (reference sequence). V lost 4 bases to trimming and J lost 3 bases, with 10 bases between them. There are 14 residues in the CDR3. The sequencing sample was made of PBMCs. This clonotype was obtained from a man between 18 and 29 years old in good health and CMV-seronegative. The V call is TRBV7-9, the J call TRBJ1-3; D may be TRBD1 (5 bases). Here the CDR3 DNA reads TGTGCCAGCAGCTCCTTAGGGGTTGGAAACACCATATATTTT. As protein: CASSSLGVGNTIYF.